The 9 T cell receptor beta chains in this list originate from one sample, sequenced in a study of cytomegalovirus exposure and HLA in healthy donors. Use of 60 Vbeta and 13 Jbeta primers characterized the PCR. This table comes from immunoSEQ multiplex PCR, and its TCRdb copy is limited to in-frame clones, with some not included. This sample has around 180,000 clones, with 81% found just once. The material sequenced was PBMCs. These receptors were collected from a man in his late teens or twenties in good health and CMV-seronegative.

A note on this clone: One end of the junction fails to match germline, which may point to a read error. This chain connects TRBV7-7 to TRBJ1-1; D unclear. This CDR3 contains 13 residues. CDR1 and CDR2 (germline): SSHAT, FNYEAQ (reference sequence). CDR3 residues: CASSSREGTEAFF. In nucleotides, the CDR3 is TGTGCTAGCAGCTCGAGGGAGGGCACTGAAGCTTTCTTT.

The chain carries TRBV6-6 and TRBJ1-5, with D perhaps TRBD1 (6 bases). Trimming stripped 7 bases from V and 7 bases from J, with 11 bases between. The CDR3 contains 12 residues. Germline V gene data show CDR1 as MNHNY and CDR2 as SVGAGI (reference sequence). The CDR3, as DNA: TGTGCCAGCACCATGGGGGCACAGCCCCAGCATTTT. Amino acids: CASTMGAQPQHF.

The CDR3 DNA is TGTGCCAGTAGTGTGACAGGGGCGAGCACTGAAGCTTTCTTT. Amino acids: CASSVTGASTEAFF. The chain is built from TRBV19 and TRBJ1-1, with 8 bases identical to TRBD1. Germline V gives CDR1 LNHDA, CDR2 SQIVND (reference sequence). J was trimmed by 4 bases and V by 5 bases; bases with no gene match: 6. This CDR3 contains 14 residues.

This clone was observed a single time. The CDR3 nucleotides read TGTGCCATCAGTGTGACAGGGAACACCGGGGAGCTGTTTTTT. Translating it yields CAISVTGNTGELFF. The chain employs TRBV10-3 and TRBJ2-2; D might be TRBD1 (6 bases). The germline V and J ends were trimmed by 4 bases and 1 base, with 7 bases remaining between them. The CDR3 length is 14 residues. CDR1 ENHRY and CDR2 SYGVKD come from the germline V gene.

V and J are TRBV5-4 and TRBJ2-7; 9 bases agree with TRBD1. Germline-derived CDR1 and CDR2 are SGHNT and YYREEE (reference sequence). The CDR3 spans 16 residues. V dropped 4 bases and J dropped 3; count of bases not matched to a gene: 11. CDR3 residues: CASSASDRGTGYEQYF. In DNA form, the CDR3 reads TGTGCCAGCAGCGCGTCCGACAGGGGGACAGGCTACGAGCAGTACTTC.

The V and J genes are TRBV29-1 and TRBJ2-3, with 10 bases aligning to TRBD1. The length of the CDR3 is 16 residues. V dropped 4 bases and J dropped 1; count of bases not matched to a gene: 8. Germline loops: CDR1 SQVTM, CDR2 ANQGSEA. This chain's CDR3 is CSVGLSGQGGTDTQYF. The CDR3 bases are TGCAGCGTTGGTCTCTCCGGACAGGGGGGCACAGATACGCAGTATTTT.

The rearrangement links TRBV29-1 to TRBJ2-7; possible D gene TRBD1, 8 bases. This CDR3 is 14 amino acids long. Germline V gene data show CDR1 as SQVTM and CDR2 as ANQGSEA. The V and J ends lost 6 bases and 7 bases respectively, with 22 bases between them. The CDR3 reads CSVEHRGGPREQYF. In DNA form, the CDR3 reads TGCAGCGTGGAACACAGGGGGGGCCCCCGGGAGCAGTACTTC.

The CDR3 is CASSLGLAGSSYNEQFF. The CDR3 region has the DNA TGTGCCAGCAGCTTAGGACTAGCGGGGAGCTCCTACAATGAGCAGTTCTTC. The genes are TRBV7-2 and TRBJ2-1; 11 nucleotides align to TRBD2. The CDR3 length is 17 residues. Trimming took 1 base from V and 0 from J; bases not matched to a gene: 2. CDR1 and CDR2 (germline): SGHTA, FQGNSA.

This rearrangement joins TRBV7-2 to TRBJ2-3, with D uncertain. CDR1 and CDR2 (germline): SGHTA, FQGNSA. This CDR3 has 15 residues. With 3 bases removed from V and 6 bases from J, the gap between germline ends came to 16 bases. The CDR3 loop is CASSLQGGHTDTQYF. The CDR3 region has the DNA TGTGCCAGCAGCTTGCAAGGTGGGCACACGGATACGCAGTATTTT.